The 28 T cell receptor beta chains reported below all come from one sample, sequenced in a study of TIL therapy for anti-PD-1-resistant metastatic lung cancer. Time point in this sample: pre-treatment sample, taken before nivolumab and TIL therapy. The libraries were made with immunoSEQ v3. Method: immunoSEQ multiplex PCR; TCRdb's copy keeps in-frame clones and lacks some. The sample lists approximately 57,000 clones, 75% to 85% occurring once. The source was blood, collected at baseline. Receptors were obtained from a person between 30 and 80 years old with non-small cell lung cancer.

The chain is built from TRBV5-6 and TRBJ1-6; D not resolved. V was cut by 6 bases and J by 9 bases, with 25 bases left in between. Germline V lookup: CDR1 SGHDT, CDR2 YYEEEE. The CDR3 runs 17 residues. CDR3 loop: CASTIFGAAGMGSPLHF. The CDR3 region has the DNA TGTGCCAGCACCATCTTTGGAGCCGCCGGAATGGGTTCACCCCTCCACTTT.

CDR3 sequence: CASSSTGGSQETQYF. CDR3 nucleotides: TGCGCCAGCAGCTCGACAGGGGGTTCACAAGAGACCCAGTACTTC. The chain joins TRBV5-1 to TRBJ2-5; 9 bases line up with TRBD1. The CDR3 has 15 residues. V gave up 3 bases and J gave up 2 bases; unmatched junction bases: 5. Germline assignment: CDR1 SGHRS and CDR2 YFSETQ.

The chain combines TRBV10-2 with TRBJ1-1, with 9 bases aligning to TRBD1. V dropped 6 bases and J dropped 4; count of bases not matched to a gene: 3. The CDR3 has 13 amino acids. CDR1 and CDR2 from the germline V gene are WSHSY and SAAADI. CDR3 residues: CASSLDRGTEAFF. As DNA, the CDR3 is TGCGCCAGCAGCTTGGACAGGGGCACTGAAGCTTTCTTT.

J is TRBJ2-4 and V is TRBV7-9; D remains ambiguous. The germline CDR1 and CDR2 sequences are SEHNR and FQNEAQ (reference sequence). The CDR3 is 12 residues long. With 4 bases removed from V and 6 bases from J, the gap between germline ends came to 7 bases. The CDR3 bases are TGTGCCAGCAGCTCGGGTCGAAACATTCAGTACTTC. Amino acid sequence: CASSSGRNIQYF. Supplemented by reference TRBV7-9 and TRBJ2-4, the full variable domain reads DTGVSQNPRHKITKRGQNVTFRCDPISEHNRLYWYRQTLGQGPEFLTYFQNEAQLEKSRLLSDRFSAERPKGSFSTLEIQRTEQGDSAMYLCASSSGRNIQYFGAGTRLSVL.

The V and J genes are TRBV7-6 and TRBJ2-3; TRBD2 matches 7 bases. V was clipped by 2 bases and J by 4 bases; unmatched bases: 9. This CDR3 region has 16 residues. Germline V gene sequence: CDR1 SGHVS, CDR2 FNYEAQ. DNA for the CDR3: TGTGCCAGCAGCTTAAATTGGGGCGGGAGCCCAGATACGCAGTATTTT. Its translation is CASSLNWGGSPDTQYF. The complete variable domain, with remaining parts taken from reference TRBV7-6 and TRBJ2-3, reads GAGVSQSPRYKVTKRGQDVALRCDPISGHVSLYWYRQALGQGPEFLTYFNYEAQQDKSGLPNDRFSAERPEGSISTLTIQRTEQRDSAMYRCASSLNWGGSPDTQYFGPGTRLTVL.

This clone was counted only a few times. The rearrangement uses TRBV7-9 and TRBJ2-7; 7 bases are a match to TRBD1. The V gene's germline CDR1 is SEHNR and CDR2 FQNEAQ (reference sequence). Germline trimming cut 7 bases from V and 1 base from J; bases unmatched to any gene: 10. The CDR3 covers 15 residues. CDR3 amino acids: CASTGVRQGSYEQYF. CDR3 nucleotide sequence: TGTGCCAGCACCGGAGTACGACAGGGATCCTACGAGCAGTACTTC.

This chain connects TRBV7-3 to TRBJ2-2; maybe TRBD1 (6 bases). V was shortened by 5 bases and J by 6 bases, with 13 bases between the two germline ends. This CDR3 region has 14 residues. CDR1 and CDR2 (germline): SGHTA, FQGTGA. The CDR3: CASSPTGYAGELFF. In nucleotides, the CDR3 is TGTGCCAGCAGCCCAACAGGGTATGCCGGGGAGCTGTTTTTT. Full variable domain (outside the CDR3, taken from reference TRBV7-3 and TRBJ2-2): GAGVSQTPSNKVTEKGKYVELRCDPISGHTALYWYRQSLGQGPEFLIYFQGTGAADDSGLPNDRFFAVRPEGSVSTLKIQRTERGDSAVYLCASSPTGYAGELFFGEGSRLTVL.

The V and J genes are TRBV9 and TRBJ2-3; D is uncertain. The length of the CDR3 is 16 residues. The ends were cut back, 0 bases at V and 0 bases at J, with 11 bases in the middle. Germline CDR1 and CDR2: SGDLS and YYNGEE. CDR3 amino acids: CASSVVSTISTDTQYF. The CDR3 DNA reads TGTGCCAGCAGCGTAGTATCGACGATAAGCACAGATACGCAGTATTTT.

This chain joins TRBV4-2 and TRBJ1-2; tentatively, D is TRBD1 (6 bases). The V end was cut by 0 bases, the J end by 5 bases, with 16 bases between. This CDR3 spans 16 amino acids. Germline lookup yields CDR1 LGHNA and CDR2 YNFKEQ. This CDR3 reads CASSQDLQGRGYGYTF. The CDR3 nucleotides are TGTGCCAGCAGCCAAGATCTCCAGGGGAGGGGGTATGGCTACACCTTC.

The chain joins TRBV6-5 to TRBJ2-7, with a possible D match to TRBD2 (5 bases). The CDR3 extends over 15 amino acids. CDR1 MNHEY and CDR2 SVGAGI come from the germline V gene. Trimming removed 7 bases from V and 1 base from J, with 17 bases in between. CDR3 coding DNA: TGTGCCAGCATTTCAAGCGGAGCCCCTTCCTACGAGCAGTACTTC. Encoded protein: CASISSGAPSYEQYF.

As DNA, the CDR3 is TGTGCCAGCAGCACACCCGGGACAGGGACAATGAAGACCCAGTACTTC. It is translated as CASSTPGTGTMKTQYF. The V and J genes are TRBV28 and TRBJ2-5; TRBD1 matches at 9 bases. CDR1 is MDHEN and CDR2 is SYDVKM in the germline V gene. CDR3 length equals 16 residues. The junction had 14 bases not matched to a gene; V was cut back by 6 bases and J by 6 bases.

The chain uses TRBV7-8 and TRBJ1-2; D call uncertain. Germline V gene lookup returns CDR1 SGHVS and CDR2 FQNEAQ. V was clipped by 6 bases and J by 4 bases, with 15 bases between them. This CDR3 region has 14 residues. CDR3 in amino acids: CASSSRPVGYGYTF. In DNA, the CDR3 is TGTGCCAGCAGTTCCAGGCCGGTCGGCTATGGCTACACCTTC. Full variable domain (missing parts from reference TRBV7-8 and TRBJ1-2): GAGVSQSPRYKVAKRGQDVALRCDPISGHVSLFWYQQALGQGPEFLTYFQNEAQLDKSGLPSDRFFAERPEGSVSTLKIQRTQQEDSAVYLCASSSRPVGYGYTFGSGTRLTVV.

This chain joins TRBV18 and TRBJ1-1, with 10 bases identical to TRBD1. Germline loops: CDR1 KGHSH, CDR2 LQKENI. Losses at the gene ends were 4 bases for V and 8 bases for J; bases not matched to a gene: 7. The CDR3 sequence is 14 residues long. This CDR3 is CASSRTGTGEEAFF. The CDR3, as DNA: TGTGCCAGCTCACGTACCGGGACAGGGGAGGAAGCTTTCTTT.

CDR3 sequence (DNA): TGTGCCAGCTCACCCACCTCACAGGGTCGGACCGAGCAGTACTTC. Its translation: CASSPTSQGRTEQYF. This sequence joins TRBV18 and TRBJ2-7; the D gene is possibly TRBD1 (6 bases). Trimming took 3 bases from V and 6 from J, leaving 18 bases between them. The CDR3 totals 15 residues. CDR1 is KGHSH, CDR2 LQKENI, per germline.

This chain uses TRBV7-2 with TRBJ2-5; 10 nucleotides line up with TRBD2. The germline V gene encodes CDR1 SGHTA and CDR2 FQGNSA. The ends lost 3 bases at V and 4 bases at J; junction bases unmatched: 8. The CDR3 sequence is 16 residues long. The CDR3 spells CASSLVSGGAVETQYF. CDR3 DNA sequence: TGTGCCAGCAGCTTGGTGAGCGGGGGGGCCGTAGAGACCCAGTACTTC.

V usage is TRBV4-1 and J usage is TRBJ2-4, with 9 bases lining up with TRBD2. This CDR3 is 17 amino acids long. V was clipped by 2 bases and J by 0 bases; unmatched bases: 5. Germline V gives CDR1 MGHRA, CDR2 YSYEKL. The CDR3 reads CASSQPTSGKAKNIQYF. The CDR3 DNA is TGCGCCAGCAGCCAACCGACTAGCGGAAAAGCCAAAAACATTCAGTACTTC.

This sequence joins TRBV6-2 or TRBV6-3 and TRBJ2-6, with a tentative D call TRBD2 (5 bases). With 2 bases removed from V and 0 bases from J, the gap between germline ends came to 11 bases. CDR1 and CDR2 from the germline V gene are MNHEY and SVGEGT. CDR3 length: 17 amino acids. The CDR3 here is CASSYGGRPSGANVLTF. The CDR3 DNA is TGTGCCAGCAGTTACGGAGGCAGACCCTCTGGGGCCAACGTCCTGACTTTC.

The chain joins TRBV2 to TRBJ2-6; TRBD1 agrees at 7 bases. J lost 2 bases, V lost 3 bases, and 7 bases had no gene match. CDR3 size: 17 residues. The germline gives CDR1 SNHLY, CDR2 FYNNEI. CDR3 nucleotides: TGTGCCAGCAGTGACGTCGACAGGGCCCCTGGGGCCAACGTCCTGACTTTC. The encoded protein is CASSDVDRAPGANVLTF.

V gene TRBV21-1 combines with J gene TRBJ2-1; the DNA was not used to check the table's D call, TRBD2. TRBV21-1 is listed as a pseudogene. The CDR3 runs to 16 residues. CDR3 protein: CASIPGTSGRVHEQFF. CDR3 DNA: TGTGCCAGCATCCCCGGGACTAGCGGGAGGGTACATGAGCAGTTCTTC.

The chain recombines TRBV6-2 or TRBV6-3 with TRBJ2-7; D possibly matches TRBD1 or TRBD2 (5 bases each). CDR3 length: 14 amino acids. The germline V and J ends were trimmed by 5 bases and 3 bases, with 14 bases remaining between them. The germline V gene encodes CDR1 MNHEY and CDR2 SVGEGT. CDR3 loop: CASSLPGRSYEQYF. The CDR3 DNA follows: TGTGCCAGCAGTCTACCGGGACGGAGCTACGAGCAGTACTTC.

This chain links TRBV19 with TRBJ2-5; D remains unclear. V was trimmed by 1 base and J by 4 bases, leaving 10 bases between them. This CDR3 is built from 14 residues. CDR1 and CDR2 (germline): LNHDA, SQIVND (reference sequence). DNA for the CDR3: TGTGCCAGTAGTATAGGACCGCGCGGAGAGACCCAGTACTTC. Amino acid sequence: CASSIGPRGETQYF.

The rearrangement links TRBV12-3 or TRBV12-4 to TRBJ1-5; D not resolved. The CDR3 runs 12 residues. V was trimmed by 2 bases and J by 5 bases, leaving 4 bases between them. CDR3 nucleotides: TGTGCCAGCAGTTTAACCGATCAGCCCCAGCATTTT. Amino acid sequence: CASSLTDQPQHF.

The chain couples TRBV7-2 to TRBJ2-2; 8 nucleotides line up with TRBD2. J lost 2 bases, V lost 5 bases, and 7 bases had no gene match. Germline V lookup: CDR1 SGHTA, CDR2 FQGNSA. The CDR3 consists of 16 residues. The CDR3: CASSPGGGRNTGELFF. In DNA, the CDR3 is TGTGCCAGCAGCCCCGGGGGGGGACGAAACACCGGGGAGCTGTTTTTT.

CDR3 loop: CASSKVSKGGSSYEQYF. DNA for the CDR3: TGTGCCAGCAGCAAAGTCTCTAAAGGTGGAAGCTCCTACGAGCAGTACTTC. The chain couples TRBV21-1 to TRBJ2-7. TRBV21-1 is marked as a pseudogene. The length of the CDR3 is 17 residues.

This clone was detected a few times. The CDR3 nucleotides are TGTGCCAGCACCAGAGATGGGGGTTTCGGCACTGAAGCTTTCTTT. This encodes CASTRDGGFGTEAFF. The chain joins TRBV9 to TRBJ1-1; D is perhaps TRBD1 (5 bases). The V and J ends lost 6 bases and 4 bases respectively, with 19 bases between them. Germline V gene data show CDR1 as SGDLS and CDR2 as YYNGEE. CDR3 length: 15 residues.

This chain joins TRBV5-1 and TRBJ2-7, with D possibly TRBD1 on 6 matching bases. The length of the CDR3 is 14 residues. In germline, CDR1 is SGHRS, CDR2 YFSETQ. V was pared by 0 bases and J by 4 bases, with 11 bases between. CDR3 in DNA: TGCGCCAGCAGCTTGGAGGCAGGGGATTACGAGCAGTACTTC. It is translated as CASSLEAGDYEQYF.

The rearrangement uses TRBV4-2 and TRBJ1-1; D not certain. V lost 2 bases to trimming and J lost 1 base, with 8 bases between them. The CDR3 runs to 14 residues. Germline V gene sequence: CDR1 LGHNA, CDR2 YNFKEQ. CDR3 in amino acids: CASSQMYTNTEAFF. CDR3 nucleotides: TGTGCCAGCAGCCAAATGTATACGAACACTGAAGCTTTCTTT.

The chain recombines TRBV9 with TRBJ1-1; no clear D gene. V lost 4 bases and J lost 10, with 14 bases in between. The CDR3 has 12 residues. CDR1 and CDR2 (germline): SGDLS, YYNGEE. CDR3 coding DNA: TGTGCCAGCAGCCTAGACGTGGGCCGAGCTTTCTTT. It encodes CASSLDVGRAFF.